The following is a T cell receptor (beta chain) sequence with its context. The antigen is unknown. The CDR3 runs 15 residues. V shed 4 bases and J shed 2 bases, with 13 bases lying between them. Germline CDR1 and CDR2: SGHRS and YFSETQ. When the RNA was reverse transcribed, random hexamers were used with an input of 0.5 to 1 ug. Amplification of TCR beta CDR3 used immunoSEQ multiplex PCR across 54 Vbeta and 13 Jbeta. A single record per CDR3 protein comes from TCRdb applying MiXCR to the immunoSEQ multiplex PCR reads. This sample has hundreds of thousands of distinct CDR3 sequences, with around 89% found just once. The sample is drawn from a study of CD8 T cells in Susac syndrome. Study-wide findings and caveats: A relatively small number of individuals underwent TCR sequencing and HLA analysis.

TEMRA cells were FACS-enriched, with CD8+ and CD4+ T cells isolated negatively. What was sequenced was CD8+ T cells from PBMCs. The source of this sequence is a human donor with multiple sclerosis. The J gene is TRBJ2-1, the V gene TRBV5-1; D gene unclear. The CDR3 DNA reads TGCGCCAGCAGCCTTTACCCAACCCCCTACAATGAGCAGTTCTTC. This translates into CASSLYPTPYNEQFF. The full variable domain, rest sourced from reference TRBV5-1 and TRBJ2-1, is KAGVTQTPRYLIKTRGQQVTLSCSPISGHRSVSWYQQTPGQGLQFLFEYFSETQRNKGNFPGRFSGRQFSNSRSEMNVSTLELGDSALYLCASSLYPTPYNEQFFGPGTRLTVL.